Listed below are T cell receptor beta chains from one sample, sequenced in a study of OX40 agonist ivuxolimab in advanced cancers. This table comes from immunoSEQ multiplex PCR, and its TCRdb copy is limited to in-frame clones, with some not included. This sample has 99,000 or so clones, with 93% found just once. The source material was CD4+ or CD8+ T cells sorted from blood, sampled in a trial of the OX40 agonist ivuxolimab. The receptors here all came from an adult with an advanced solid tumor such as melanoma, head and neck, liver or kidney cancer. Each CDR3 is given with its conserved first and last residue. D genes are given only for firm matches.

V gene,D gene,J gene,CDR3 length,CDR3 protein,CDR3 DNA
TRBV5-1,-,TRBJ2-1,13,CASSLVPLDEQFF,TGCGCCAGCAGCTTGGTCCCACTTGATGAGCAGTTCTTC
TRBV29-1,-,TRBJ2-3,13,CSVEGYGTDTQYF,TGCAGCGTTGAAGGATACGGCACAGATACGCAGTATTTT
TRBV19,-,TRBJ1-1,14,CASNPGHTNTEAFF,TGTGCCAGTAACCCGGGCCATACGAACACTGAAGCTTTCTTT
TRBV28,-,TRBJ1-4,13,CASSLQGEEKLFF,TGTGCCAGCAGTTTACAAGGGGAGGAAAAACTGTTTTTT
TRBV6-6,-,TRBJ1-2,14,CASSYSGTGGGYTF,TGTGCCAGCAGTTACTCGGGCACCGGGGGGGGCTACACCTTC
TRBV19,-,TRBJ1-1,13,CATLGGRATEAFF,TGTGCCACCTTGGGGGGTAGAGCCACTGAAGCTTTCTTT
TRBV5-1,-,TRBJ1-2,12,CASSKDNYGYTF,TGCGCCAGCAGCAAAGACAACTATGGCTACACCTTC
TRBV5-6,-,TRBJ1-2,15,CASSPPRGASDGYTF,TGTGCCAGCAGCCCGCCTCGGGGGGCTTCGGATGGCTACACCTTC
TRBV5-1,TRBD2,TRBJ2-5,14,CASSSGTMEGTQYF,TGCGCCAGCAGCTCCGGGACTATGGAAGGGACCCAGTACTTC
TRBV5-4,-,TRBJ2-3,16,CASSTKQLGATDTQYF,TGTGCCAGCAGCACAAAACAACTAGGGGCCACAGATACGCAGTATTTT
TRBV10-3,-,TRBJ2-2,16,CATMASAGGRTGELFF,TGTGCCACCATGGCTAGCGCCGGGGGTAGGACCGGGGAGCTGTTTTTT
TRBV6-5,-,TRBJ1-6,15,CASNNGGQGASPLHF,TGTGCCAGCAATAATGGGGGGCAGGGTGCTTCACCCCTCCACTTT